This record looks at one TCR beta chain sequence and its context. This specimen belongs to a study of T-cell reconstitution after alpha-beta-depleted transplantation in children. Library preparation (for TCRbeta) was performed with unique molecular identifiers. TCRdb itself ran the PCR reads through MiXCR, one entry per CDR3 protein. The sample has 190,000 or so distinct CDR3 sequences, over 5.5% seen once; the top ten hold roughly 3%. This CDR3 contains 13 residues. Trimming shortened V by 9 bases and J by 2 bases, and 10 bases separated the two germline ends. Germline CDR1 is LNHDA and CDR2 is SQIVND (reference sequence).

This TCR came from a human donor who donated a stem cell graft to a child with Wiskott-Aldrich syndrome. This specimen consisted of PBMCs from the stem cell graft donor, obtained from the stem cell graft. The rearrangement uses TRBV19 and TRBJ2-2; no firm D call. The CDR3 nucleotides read TGTGCCAGCCTAATCAGTAACACCGGGGAGCTGTTTTTT. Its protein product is CASLISNTGELFF.